A selection of T cell receptor beta chains follows, all from one sample in a study of breast tumors, draining lymph nodes, adjacent tissues. Each CDR3 protein is one row after TCRdb ran MiXCR on the multiplex PCR reads. The repertoire includes 85,000 to 120,000 distinct CDR3 sequences, less than 40% of them detected once, and approximately 5.3% sits in the top ten. The specimen sequenced was axillary lymph node tissue. Receptors originate from a female donor with breast cancer. Some clones in this sample may be carry-over from other donors' samples. Each CDR3 is given with its conserved first and last residue. Fields, in order: V gene, J gene, clone size, D gene, CDR3 protein, CDR3 DNA. A D gene is named only where the DNA matches it firmly. Not every row has a clone size; where given, it reads once, few, many or a size class.

TRBV20-1,TRBJ1-2,few,-,CSASVQRDYGYTF,TGCAGTGCTAGTGTTCAGAGAGACTATGGCTACACCTTC
TRBV29-1,TRBJ1-2,many,-,CSVGGDYIYGYTF,TGCAGCGTTGGGGGGGATTACATATATGGCTACACCTTC
TRBV18,TRBJ2-4,few,-,CASSPNRDGQNIQYF,TGTGCCAGCTCACCCAATCGGGACGGCCAAAACATTCAGTACTTC
TRBV9,TRBJ2-7,many,-,CASSARDWDVHEQYF,TGTGCCAGCAGCGCCCGGGACTGGGACGTCCACGAGCAGTACTTC
TRBV28,TRBJ1-2,many,-,CASSLGLGNYGYTF,TGTGCCAGCAGCCTCGGGTTGGGGAACTATGGCTACACCTTC
TRBV7-2,TRBJ2-7,many,-,CASSLQGYEQYF,TGTGCCAGCAGCTTACAGGGGTACGAGCAGTACTTC
TRBV19,TRBJ1-1,-,-,CASNGYTEALF,TGTGCCAGTAACGGTTACACTGAAGCTCTCTTT
TRBV5-5,TRBJ1-2,many,TRBD1,CASSNDPTGTGYTF,TGTGCCAGCAGCAACGACCCGACAGGGACGGGGTACACCTTC
TRBV4-3,TRBJ1-1,few,-,CASSQDLGFTEAFF,TGCGCCAGCAGCCAGGATTTGGGGTTCACTGAAGCTTTCTTT
TRBV2,TRBJ2-2,many,TRBD1,CASSADRGFTGELFF,TGTGCCAGCAGTGCGGACAGGGGGTTCACCGGGGAGCTGTTTTTT
TRBV29-1,TRBJ2-7,-,TRBD2,CSVELLAGVPYEQYF,TGCAGCGTTGAATTGCTAGCGGGGGTCCCCTACGAGCAGTACTTC
TRBV9,TRBJ2-3,many,TRBD1,CASSIGQAEDTQYF,TGTGCCAGCAGCATTGGACAGGCTGAAGATACGCAGTATTTT
TRBV11-2,TRBJ2-5,-,-,CASSPDRYPETQYF,TGTGCCAGCAGCCCCGACAGGTACCCAGAGACCCAGTACTTC
TRBV20-1,TRBJ2-7,many,TRBD1,CGAKPGQRRVDYEQYF,TGCGGTGCTAAGCCGGGACAGCGGAGAGTAGACTACGAGCAGTACTTC
TRBV2,TRBJ1-1,many,-,CASSAPGFMNTEAFF,TGTGCCAGCAGTGCTCCGGGCTTCATGAACACTGAAGCTTTCTTT
TRBV20-1,TRBJ1-5,many,-,CSVRDFHNQPQHF,TGCAGTGTCCGGGACTTCCATAATCAGCCCCAGCATTTT
TRBV24-1,TRBJ2-1,-,-,CATSDFEGEQFF,TGTGCCACCAGTGATTTTGAGGGTGAGCAGTTCTTC
TRBV20-1,TRBJ2-3,-,-,CSVSRGQGTTDTQYF,TGCAGTGTGTCCCGTGGTCAGGGGACGACAGATACGCAGTATTTT
TRBV12-3/TRBV12-4,TRBJ1-5,-,TRBD1,CASSLTGGSYRETQHF,TGTGCCAGCAGTTTAACAGGGGGCTCTTATCGGGAGACCCAGCATTTT
TRBV9,TRBJ1-1,-,-,CASSAGPYTEAFF,TGTGCCAGCAGCGCAGGGCCCTACACTGAAGCTTTCTTT
TRBV25-1,TRBJ1-5,once,-,CASSIYLCSVQQGQNQPQHF,-
TRBV19,TRBJ1-5,-,-,CASSLVNSGIAEHF,TGTGCCAGTAGTTTGGTTAATAGCGGGATTGCCGAGCATTTT
TRBV5-8,TRBJ2-2,-,-,CASSLVIMSTGELFF,TGTGCCAGCAGCTTGGTAATTATGAGCACCGGGGAGCTGTTTTTT
TRBV6-1,TRBJ2-3,many,-,CASSGYTDTQYF,TGTGCCAGCAGCGGATACACAGATACGCAGTATTTT
TRBV28,TRBJ1-6,many,-,CASSSGGNSPLHF,TGTGCCAGCAGTTCAGGAGGGAATTCACCCCTCCACTTT
TRBV20-1,TRBJ2-5,-,-,CSASPRASQEAQYF,TGCAGTGCTAGCCCCCGGGCATCACAAGAGGCCCAGTACTTC
TRBV6-5,TRBJ2-2,many,-,CASSYGVPGELFF,TGTGCCAGCAGTTACGGAGTACCTGGGGAGCTGTTTTTT
TRBV19,TRBJ2-1,many,-,CASSKSRTYNEQFF,TGTGCCAGTAGTAAAAGCAGAACCTACAATGAGCAGTTCTTC
TRBV9,TRBJ2-1,many,-,CASSARKGEPLGNEQFF,TGTGCCAGCAGCGCTAGGAAGGGTGAGCCCCTGGGGAATGAGCAGTTCTTC
TRBV27,TRBJ2-7,many,TRBD1,CASSYQTGGEQYF,TGTGCCAGCAGTTACCAGACAGGGGGCGAGCAGTACTTC
TRBV4-1,TRBJ1-2,-,-,CASSPRPGTSYYGYTF,TGCGCCAGCAGCCCCCGTCCCGGGACAAGCTACTATGGCTACACCTTC
TRBV29-1,TRBJ2-5,-,TRBD2,CSVGGLAGEVQETQYF,TGCAGCGTGGGGGGACTAGCGGGGGAAGTTCAAGAGACCCAGTACTTC
TRBV20-1,TRBJ2-1,many,TRBD2,CSARVPGLAGAYNEQFF,TGCAGTGCTAGAGTCCCTGGACTAGCGGGAGCTTACAATGAGCAGTTCTTC
TRBV5-1,TRBJ1-1,-,-,CASSLEYGTLMNTEAFF,TGCGCCAGCAGCTTGGAGTACGGGACGCTAATGAACACTGAAGCTTTCTTT
TRBV5-1,TRBJ2-7,many,-,CASSLGGREQYF,TGCGCCAGCAGCTTGGGAGGAAGGGAGCAGTACTTC
TRBV6-5,TRBJ1-4,many,-,CASRRTTGTNEKLFF,TGTGCCAGCAGGCGGACCACAGGGACTAATGAAAAACTGTTTTTT
TRBV7-9,TRBJ2-3,many,-,CASSSPGDPSTDTQYF,TGTGCCAGCAGCTCCCCAGGTGATCCTAGCACAGATACGCAGTATTTT
TRBV7-9,TRBJ2-3,many,TRBD2,CASSPGTSGDTQYF,TGTGCCAGCAGCCCAGGGACTAGCGGAGATACGCAGTATTTT
TRBV4-1,TRBJ2-7,many,TRBD2,CASSQDATSGVYEQYF,TGCGCCAGCAGCCAAGACGCGACTAGCGGGGTCTACGAGCAGTACTTC
TRBV6-5,TRBJ1-2,-,-,CASSFYRESDCGYTF,TGTGCCAGCAGTTTTTACAGGGAAAGCGACTGTGGCTACACCTTC
TRBV28,TRBJ1-2,many,-,CASSRGGYYGYTF,TGTGCCAGCAGCCGAGGTGGATACTATGGCTACACCTTC
TRBV6-6,TRBJ1-1,-,-,CASSYGDPMNTEAFF,TGTGCCAGCAGTTACGGGGACCCTATGAACACTGAAGCTTTCTTT
TRBV7-9,TRBJ1-1,many,-,CASSANEAFF,TGTGCCAGCAGTGCAAACGAAGCTTTCTTT
TRBV27,TRBJ1-2,many,-,CASSFSGGYGYTF,TGTGCCAGCAGTTTTTCGGGGGGATATGGCTACACCTTC
TRBV7-9,TRBJ1-4,many,TRBD1,CASSLRTRGHGEKLFF,TGTGCCAGCAGCTTAAGAACCAGGGGGCATGGTGAAAAACTGTTTTTT